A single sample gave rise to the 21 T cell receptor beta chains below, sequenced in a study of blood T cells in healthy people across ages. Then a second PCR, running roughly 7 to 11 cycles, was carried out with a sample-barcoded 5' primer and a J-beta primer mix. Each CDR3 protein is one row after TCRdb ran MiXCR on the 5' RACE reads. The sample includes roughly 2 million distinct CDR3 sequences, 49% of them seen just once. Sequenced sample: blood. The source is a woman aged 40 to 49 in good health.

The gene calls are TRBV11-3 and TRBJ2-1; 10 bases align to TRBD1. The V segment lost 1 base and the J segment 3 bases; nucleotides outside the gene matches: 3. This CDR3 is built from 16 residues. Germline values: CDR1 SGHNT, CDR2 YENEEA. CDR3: CASSLAGQGNYNEQFF. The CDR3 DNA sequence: TGTGCCAGCAGCTTAGCGGGACAGGGGAACTACAATGAGCAGTTCTTC.

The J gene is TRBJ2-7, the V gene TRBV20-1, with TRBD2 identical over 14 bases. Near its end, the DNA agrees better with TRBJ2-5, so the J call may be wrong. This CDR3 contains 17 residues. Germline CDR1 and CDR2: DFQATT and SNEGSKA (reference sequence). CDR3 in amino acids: CSARDQRLAGGKETQYF. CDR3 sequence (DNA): TGCAGTGCTAGAGATCAAAGACTAGCGGGGGGGAAAGAGACCCAGTACTTC.

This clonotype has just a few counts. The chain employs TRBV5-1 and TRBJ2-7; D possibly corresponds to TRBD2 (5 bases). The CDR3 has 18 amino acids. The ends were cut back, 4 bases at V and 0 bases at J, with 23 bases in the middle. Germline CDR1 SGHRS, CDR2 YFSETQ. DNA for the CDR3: TGCGCCAGCAGCATAAAAACCCCCTCGGTCGGGGTCTCCTACGAGCAGTACTTC. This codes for CASSIKTPSVGVSYEQYF.

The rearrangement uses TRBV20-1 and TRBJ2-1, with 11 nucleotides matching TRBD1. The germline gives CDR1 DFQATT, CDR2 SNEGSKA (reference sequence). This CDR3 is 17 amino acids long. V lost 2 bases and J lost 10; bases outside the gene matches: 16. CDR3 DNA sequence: TGCAGTGCTAGAATAATAGGACAGGGGGCCGTATCGCGGGAGCAGTTCTTC. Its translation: CSARIIGQGAVSREQFF.

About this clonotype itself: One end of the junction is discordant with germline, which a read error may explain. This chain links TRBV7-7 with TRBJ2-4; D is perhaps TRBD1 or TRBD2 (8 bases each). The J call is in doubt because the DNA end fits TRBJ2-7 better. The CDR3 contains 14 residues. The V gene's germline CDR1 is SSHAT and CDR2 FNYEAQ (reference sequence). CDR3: CASSLAGQVNEQYF. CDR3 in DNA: TGTGCTAGCAGCTTAGCGGGACAGGTGAACGAGCAGTACTTC.

The CDR3 loop reads CASSPFPSSYNEQFF. The DNA for the CDR3 is TGTGCCAGCAGCCCCTTCCCGAGCTCCTACAATGAGCAGTTCTTC. The chain carries TRBV6-2 or TRBV6-3 and TRBJ2-1; D remains ambiguous. This CDR3 is built from 15 residues. The germline V gene has CDR1 MNHEY and CDR2 SVGEGT. Trimming cost V 6 bases and J 0 bases, with 12 bases left between them.

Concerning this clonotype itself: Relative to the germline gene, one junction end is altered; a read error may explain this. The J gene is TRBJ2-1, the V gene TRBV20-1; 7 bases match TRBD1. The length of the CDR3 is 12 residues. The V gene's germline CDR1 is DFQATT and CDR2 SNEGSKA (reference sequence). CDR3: CSTRGQYNEQFF. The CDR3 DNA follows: TGCAGTACTAGGGGACAGTACAATGAGCAGTTCTTC.

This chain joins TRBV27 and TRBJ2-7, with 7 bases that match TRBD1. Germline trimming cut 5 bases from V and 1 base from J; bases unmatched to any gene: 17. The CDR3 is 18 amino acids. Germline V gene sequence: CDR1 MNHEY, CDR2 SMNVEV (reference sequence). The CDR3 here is CASSTWTVKGGLSYEQYF. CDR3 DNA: TGTGCCAGCAGTACTTGGACCGTCAAAGGGGGCCTTTCCTACGAGCAGTACTTC.

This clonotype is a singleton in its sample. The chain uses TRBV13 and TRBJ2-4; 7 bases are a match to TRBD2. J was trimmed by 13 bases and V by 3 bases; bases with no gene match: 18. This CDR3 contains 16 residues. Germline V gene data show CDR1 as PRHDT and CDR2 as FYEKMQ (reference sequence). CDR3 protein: CASSLAQRGLYNEQYF. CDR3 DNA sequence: TGTGCCAGCAGCTTGGCCCAGCGGGGCTTGTACAATGAGCAGTACTTC. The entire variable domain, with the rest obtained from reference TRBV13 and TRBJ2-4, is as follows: AAGVIQSPRHLIKEKRETATLKCYPIPRHDTVYWYQQGPGQDPQFLISFYEKMQSDKGSIPDRFSAQQFSDYHSELNMSSLELGDSALYFCASSLAQRGLYNEQYFGAGTRLSVL.

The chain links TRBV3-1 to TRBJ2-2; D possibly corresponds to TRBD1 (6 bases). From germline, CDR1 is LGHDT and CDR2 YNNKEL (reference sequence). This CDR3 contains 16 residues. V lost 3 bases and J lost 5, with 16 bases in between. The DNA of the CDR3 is TGTGCCAGCAGCCAGGGTTGGGGGCGGATGACCGGGGAGCTGTTTTTT. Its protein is CASSQGWGRMTGELFF.

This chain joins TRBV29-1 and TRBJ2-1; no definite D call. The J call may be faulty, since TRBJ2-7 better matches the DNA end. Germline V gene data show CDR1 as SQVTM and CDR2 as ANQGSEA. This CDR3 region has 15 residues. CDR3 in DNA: TGCAGCGTTGAAGAAGATCCGAGCTCCTACAATGAGCAGTACTTC. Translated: CSVEEDPSSYNEQYF.

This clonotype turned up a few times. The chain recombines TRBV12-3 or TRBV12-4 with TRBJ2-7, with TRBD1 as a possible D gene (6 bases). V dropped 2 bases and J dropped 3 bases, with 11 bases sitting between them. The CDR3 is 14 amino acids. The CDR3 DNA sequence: TGTGCCAGCAGTTTACGGACAGCTGACTACGAGCAGTACTTC. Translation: CASSLRTADYEQYF.

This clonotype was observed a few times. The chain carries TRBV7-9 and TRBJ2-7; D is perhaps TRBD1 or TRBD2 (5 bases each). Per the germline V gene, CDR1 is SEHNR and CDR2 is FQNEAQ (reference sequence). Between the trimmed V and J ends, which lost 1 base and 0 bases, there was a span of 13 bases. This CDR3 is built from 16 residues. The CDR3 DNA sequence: TGTGCCAGCAGCTTAGGGCCTCGAGGGGCCTCCTACGAGCAGTACTTC. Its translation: CASSLGPRGASYEQYF.

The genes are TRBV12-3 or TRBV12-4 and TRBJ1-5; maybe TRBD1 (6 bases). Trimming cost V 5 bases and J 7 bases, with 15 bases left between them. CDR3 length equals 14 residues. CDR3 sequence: CASSLSPGGQPQHF. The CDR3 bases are TGTGCCAGCAGTCTTAGTCCCGGGGGCCAGCCCCAGCATTTT.

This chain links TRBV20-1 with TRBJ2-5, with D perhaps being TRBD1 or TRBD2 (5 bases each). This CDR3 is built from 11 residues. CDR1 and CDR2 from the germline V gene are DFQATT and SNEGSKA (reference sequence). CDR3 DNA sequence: TGCATTGTGGGGGATGGGGAGACCCAGTACTTC. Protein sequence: CIVGDGETQYF.

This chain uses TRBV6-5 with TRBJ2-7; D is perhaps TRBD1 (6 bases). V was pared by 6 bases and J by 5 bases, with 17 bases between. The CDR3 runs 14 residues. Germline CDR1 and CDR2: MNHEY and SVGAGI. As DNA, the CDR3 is TGTGCCAGCAGGCGACACCAGGGGACCCACGAGCAGTACTTC. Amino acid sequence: CASRRHQGTHEQYF.

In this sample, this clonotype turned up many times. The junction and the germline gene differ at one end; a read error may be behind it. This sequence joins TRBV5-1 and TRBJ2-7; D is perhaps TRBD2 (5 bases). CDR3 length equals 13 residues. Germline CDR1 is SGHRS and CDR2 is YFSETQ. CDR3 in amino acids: CASSLASSYEQYF. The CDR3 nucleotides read TGTGCCAGCAGCTTAGCGAGTTCCTACGAGCAGTACTTC.

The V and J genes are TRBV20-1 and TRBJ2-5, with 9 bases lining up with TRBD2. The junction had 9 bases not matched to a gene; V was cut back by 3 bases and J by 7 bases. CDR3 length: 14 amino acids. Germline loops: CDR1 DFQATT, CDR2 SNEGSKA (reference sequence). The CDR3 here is CSASGGGALGTQYF. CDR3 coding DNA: TGCAGTGCTAGTGGCGGGGGGGCACTCGGGACCCAGTACTTC.

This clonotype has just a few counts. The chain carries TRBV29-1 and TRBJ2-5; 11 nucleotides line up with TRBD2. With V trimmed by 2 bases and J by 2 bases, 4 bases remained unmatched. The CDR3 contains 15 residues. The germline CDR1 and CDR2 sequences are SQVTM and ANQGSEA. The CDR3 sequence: CSVEPGLAVQETQYF. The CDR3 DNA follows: TGCAGCGTTGAACCGGGACTAGCGGTACAAGAGACCCAGTACTTC.

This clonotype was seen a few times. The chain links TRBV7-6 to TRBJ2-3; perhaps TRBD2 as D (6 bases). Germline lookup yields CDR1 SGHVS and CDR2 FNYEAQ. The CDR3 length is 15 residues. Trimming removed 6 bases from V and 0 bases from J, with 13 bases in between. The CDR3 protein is CASSSPGTSTDTQYF. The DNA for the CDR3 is TGTGCCAGCAGTTCCCCAGGGACTAGCACAGATACGCAGTATTTT.

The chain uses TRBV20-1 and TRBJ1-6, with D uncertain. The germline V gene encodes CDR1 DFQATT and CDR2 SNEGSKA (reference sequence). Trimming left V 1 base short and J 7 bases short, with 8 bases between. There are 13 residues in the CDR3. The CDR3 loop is CSARVDSNSPLHF. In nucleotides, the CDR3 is TGCAGTGCTAGAGTGGACTCAAATTCACCCCTCCACTTT.